The next 25 T cell receptor beta chains were all read from a single sample in a study of neoadjuvant anti-PD-1 for oral cavity cancer. The assay was immunoSEQ multiplex PCR, and TCRdb's table has in-frame clones only and misses some. The sample contains tens of thousands of clones, about 86% of which appear only once. Sequencing used PBMCs, obtained before nivolumab (anti-PD-1) treatment. The origin of the receptors is a person aged 35-79 years with oral cavity squamous cell carcinoma.

The gene calls are TRBV7-3 and TRBJ1-1; the D is unclear. V was trimmed by 1 base and J by 1 base, leaving 10 bases between them. The germline V gene encodes CDR1 SGHTA and CDR2 FQGTGA. The CDR3 consists of 15 residues. CDR3 DNA sequence: TGTGCCAGCAGCTTAAACGGGGTTACGAACACTGAAGCTTTCTTT. It codes for CASSLNGVTNTEAFF.

This clone was counted between two and nine times. This chain joins TRBV2 and TRBJ2-7; D is undetermined. Germline loops: CDR1 SNHLY, CDR2 FYNNEI. The V end lost 6 bases, the J end lost 4 bases, and 7 bases lay between the germline ends. The CDR3 extends over 11 amino acids. The CDR3 protein is CASRRSYEQYF. In DNA, the CDR3 is TGTGCCAGCAGACGCTCGTACGAGCAGTACTTC.

V and J are TRBV11-3 and TRBJ2-1, with D possibly matching TRBD2 (6 bases). CDR1 SGHNT and CDR2 YENEEA come from the germline V gene. Trimming removed 4 bases from V and 8 bases from J, with 12 bases in between. This CDR3 is 13 amino acids long. The CDR3 DNA sequence: TGTGCCAGCAGCTCCGGACTATCCCATGAGCAGTTCTTC. Its translation is CASSSGLSHEQFF.

For the CDR3, the DNA is TGTGCCAGCAGTGTCGGCTCCCGCTCTGGAAACACCATATATTTT. Translation gives CASSVGSRSGNTIYF. The chain carries TRBV2 and TRBJ1-3; D not certain. Germline lookup yields CDR1 SNHLY and CDR2 FYNNEI. The CDR3 contains 15 residues. Deletions cut 4 bases from V and 0 bases from J, with 10 bases between. Full variable domain (missing parts from reference TRBV2 and TRBJ1-3): EPEVTQTPSHQVTQMGQEVILRCVPISNHLYFYWYRQILGQKVEFLVSFYNNEISEKSEIFDDQFSVERPDGSNFTLKIRSTKLEDSAMYFCASSVGSRSGNTIYFGEGSWLTVV.

The chain combines TRBV2 with TRBJ1-4; no firm D call. V shed 2 bases and J shed 8 bases, with 15 bases lying between them. The CDR3 extends over 15 amino acids. The germline gives CDR1 SNHLY, CDR2 FYNNEI. CDR3 loop: CASSELLASLEKLFF. The DNA for the CDR3 is TGTGCCAGCAGTGAACTTTTGGCCTCCCTAGAAAAACTGTTTTTT.

The gene calls are TRBV2 and TRBJ2-3; 8 positions agree with TRBD2. CDR1 is SNHLY, CDR2 FYNNEI, per germline. This CDR3 is built from 12 residues. Unmatched junction bases numbered 3, after V lost 9 bases and J lost 4 bases. For the CDR3, the DNA is TGTGCCAGTCGGGGGGGCTCAGATACGCAGTATTTT. Translation: CASRGGSDTQYF.

The chain recombines TRBV30 with TRBJ2-1; TRBD2 agrees at 8 bases. The CDR3 is made up of 15 amino acids. Germline values: CDR1 GTSNPN, CDR2 SVGIG (reference sequence). The V gene end was trimmed by 3 bases and the J gene end by 4 bases; junction bases not matched to a gene: 8. The CDR3 sequence is CAWRSASGGYNEQFF. In DNA form, the CDR3 reads TGTGCCTGGAGGAGTGCCAGCGGGGGATACAATGAGCAGTTCTTC.

The chain couples TRBV6-5 to TRBJ1-2; D unclear. Germline V gene lookup returns CDR1 MNHEY and CDR2 SVGAGI. The CDR3 loop spans 14 amino acids. V lost 0 bases and J 2 bases, leaving 7 bases between the germline ends. CDR3 in DNA: TGTGCCAGCAGTTACTCGAGGCAGAACTATGGCTACACCTTC. Amino acid sequence: CASSYSRQNYGYTF.

The rearrangement uses TRBV6-5 and TRBJ2-6, with unresolved D. CDR3 length: 15 amino acids. The ends were cut back, 2 bases at V and 1 base at J, with 6 bases in the middle. Germline V gene data show CDR1 as MNHEY and CDR2 as SVGAGI. The DNA for the CDR3 is TGTGCCAGCAGTTACGGCCGGTCTGGGGCCAACGTCCTGACTTTC. Translated: CASSYGRSGANVLTF.

This sequence joins TRBV19 and TRBJ1-2; D is unclear. Germline V gene sequence: CDR1 LNHDA, CDR2 SQIVND (reference sequence). Between the trimmed V and J ends, which lost 7 bases and 9 bases, there was a span of 12 bases. The CDR3 length is 11 residues. The CDR3 region is CASNFGDSYTF. Here the CDR3 DNA reads TGTGCCAGTAATTTCGGGGATAGCTACACCTTC.

The chain employs TRBV7-3 and TRBJ2-1; a possible D gene is TRBD2 (6 bases). V shed 6 bases and J shed 6 bases, with 12 bases lying between them. CDR1 is SGHTA and CDR2 is FQGTGA in the germline V gene. The CDR3 sequence is 13 residues long. CDR3 sequence reads: CASSPTSINEQFF. The CDR3, as DNA: TGTGCCAGCAGTCCGACTAGTATCAATGAGCAGTTCTTC.

The chain couples TRBV19 to TRBJ1-2; D gene ambiguous. Germline loops: CDR1 LNHDA, CDR2 SQIVND (reference sequence). The CDR3 covers 14 residues. V shed 1 base and J shed 3 bases, with 9 bases lying between them. This CDR3 reads CASSIGWSDYGYTF. CDR3 DNA sequence: TGTGCCAGTAGTATAGGGTGGAGTGACTATGGCTACACCTTC.

This chain joins TRBV18 and TRBJ1-4, with TRBD1 matching 9 bases. J lost 7 bases, V lost 6 bases, and 9 bases had no gene match. From germline, CDR1 is KGHSH and CDR2 LQKENI. The length of the CDR3 is 15 residues. This CDR3 is CASSQGTGNGEKLFF. CDR3 sequence (DNA): TGTGCCAGCTCTCAAGGGACAGGGAACGGTGAAAAACTGTTTTTT. Full variable domain (missing parts from reference TRBV18 and TRBJ1-4): NAGVMQNPRHLVRRRGQEARLRCSPMKGHSHVYWYRQLPEEGLKFMVYLQKENIIDESGMPKERFSAEFPKEGPSILRIQQVVRGDSAAYFCASSQGTGNGEKLFFGSGTQLSVL.

The rearrangement joins TRBV30 to TRBJ2-7; 8 bases align to TRBD1. The CDR3 has 12 residues. Trimming cost V 2 bases and J 4 bases; bases outside gene matches: 1. Per germline, CDR1 GTSNPN and CDR2 SVGIG (reference sequence). The CDR3 here is CAWSRDRYEQYF. The CDR3 DNA sequence: TGTGCCTGGAGTCGGGACAGGTACGAGCAGTACTTC. The full variable domain, with the rest looked up from reference TRBV30 and TRBJ2-7, is SQTIHQWPATLVQPVGSPLSLECTVEGTSNPNLYWYRQAAGRGLQLLFYSVGIGQISSEVPQNLSASRPQDRQFILSSKKLLLSDSGFYLCAWSRDRYEQYFGPGTRLTVT.

The V gene is TRBV6-6, the J gene TRBJ1-5, with no clear D. Trimming pared 7 bases from V and 3 bases from J, leaving 10 bases between. The CDR3 sequence is 13 residues long. Germline V gene lookup returns CDR1 MNHNY and CDR2 SVGAGI (reference sequence). DNA for the CDR3: TGTGCCAGCACGGTTACTATCAATCAGCCCCAGCATTTT. Translating it yields CASTVTINQPQHF.

V usage is TRBV5-1 and J usage is TRBJ2-3; the match to TRBD2 covers 8 bases. The length of the CDR3 is 15 residues. Germline CDR1 and CDR2: SGHRS and YFSETQ. V shed 4 bases and J 5 bases; nucleotides not matched to a gene: 9. The chain's CDR3 is CASSPGGGERDTQYF. CDR3 sequence (DNA): TGCGCCAGCAGCCCCGGGGGGGGAGAGAGAGATACGCAGTATTTT.

This clone was picked up one time. The rearrangement uses TRBV19 and TRBJ2-7; D is ambiguous. With 8 bases removed from V and 0 bases from J, the gap between germline ends came to 11 bases. The germline V gene encodes CDR1 LNHDA and CDR2 SQIVND (reference sequence). The CDR3 consists of 13 residues. The CDR3 DNA reads TGTGCCAGTGCCCGAGAGAGCTCCTACGAGCAGTACTTC. Translated: CASARESSYEQYF.

The rearrangement uses TRBV30 and TRBJ2-6; the D gene is possibly TRBD1 (5 bases). Trimming removed 3 bases from V and 1 base from J, with 16 bases in between. CDR3 length: 17 residues. Germline CDR1 GTSNPN, CDR2 SVGIG (reference sequence). The chain's CDR3 is CAWRRQGFTSGANVLTF. CDR3 in DNA: TGTGCCTGGAGGAGGCAGGGATTTACATCTGGGGCCAACGTCCTGACTTTC.

The V and J genes are TRBV10-3 and TRBJ2-5; D possibly corresponds to TRBD2 (6 bases). Germline V CDR1 and CDR2: ENHRY, SYGVKD. The V end lost 6 bases, the J end lost 1 base, and 9 bases lay between the germline ends. This CDR3 contains 13 residues. CDR3 residues: CAIRDGSQETQYF. The CDR3, as DNA: TGTGCCATCAGAGACGGGAGCCAAGAGACCCAGTACTTC.

This clone was found a few times. The rearrangement joins TRBV9 to TRBJ2-1, with 10 bases matching TRBD2. The CDR3 sequence is 17 residues long. The V gene's germline CDR1 is SGDLS and CDR2 YYNGEE. Trimming cost V 0 bases and J 3 bases; bases outside gene matches: 6. CDR3 protein: CASSVGLAGGFYNEQFF. CDR3 sequence (DNA): TGTGCCAGCAGCGTAGGGTTAGCGGGAGGTTTCTACAATGAGCAGTTCTTC.

The chain links TRBV11-2 to TRBJ1-2; TRBD1 matches 8 bases. The V gene's germline CDR1 is SGHAT and CDR2 FQNNGV. Trimming cost V 2 bases and J 6 bases; bases outside gene matches: 5. The CDR3 is 14 amino acids. The CDR3 nucleotides are TGTGCCAGCAGCTTAATCGGACAGGGAGATGGCTACACCTTC. This translates into CASSLIGQGDGYTF. The full variable domain, its missing parts supplied by reference TRBV11-2 and TRBJ1-2, is EAGVAQSPRYKIIEKRQSVAFWCNPISGHATLYWYQQILGQGPKLLIQFQNNGVVDDSQLPKDRFSAERLKGVDSTLKIQPAKLEDSAVYLCASSLIGQGDGYTFGSGTRLTVV.

The CDR3, as DNA: TGTGCCAGCACCCGGGCTAGCTCCTACAATGAGCAGTTCTTC. It codes for CASTRASSYNEQFF. The chain combines TRBV25-1 with TRBJ2-1; D is unclear. V lost 7 bases and J lost 0, with 10 bases in between. This CDR3 comprises 14 residues. Germline CDR1 is MGHDK and CDR2 is SYGVNS.

This chain links TRBV18 with TRBJ2-1; tentative D call: TRBD1 (5 bases). The germline gives CDR1 KGHSH, CDR2 LQKENI. The CDR3 contains 14 residues. The V end was cut by 1 base, the J end by 8 bases, with 12 bases between. CDR3 protein: CASSPRQGTDEQFF. CDR3 sequence (DNA): TGTGCCAGCTCACCACGCCAGGGAACAGATGAGCAGTTCTTC.

V is TRBV4-1 and J is TRBJ1-1; possible D gene TRBD1, 5 bases. The V end lost 1 base, the J end lost 4 bases, and 13 bases lay between the germline ends. The CDR3 loop spans 15 amino acids. From germline, CDR1 is MGHRA and CDR2 YSYEKL. In DNA form, the CDR3 reads TGCGCCAGCAGCCAAGGGCGGGGACGGGTCACTGAAGCTTTCTTT. As protein: CASSQGRGRVTEAFF.

This clone showed up just once. V gene TRBV5-1 combines with J gene TRBJ1-2; D is perhaps TRBD1 (6 bases). The germline V gene encodes CDR1 SGHRS and CDR2 YFSETQ. V lost 0 bases and J 7 bases, leaving 10 bases between the germline ends. The CDR3 runs 13 residues. For the CDR3, the DNA is TGCGCCAGCAGCTTGGACAGGGTGCCTGGCTACACCTTC. This sequence encodes CASSLDRVPGYTF.